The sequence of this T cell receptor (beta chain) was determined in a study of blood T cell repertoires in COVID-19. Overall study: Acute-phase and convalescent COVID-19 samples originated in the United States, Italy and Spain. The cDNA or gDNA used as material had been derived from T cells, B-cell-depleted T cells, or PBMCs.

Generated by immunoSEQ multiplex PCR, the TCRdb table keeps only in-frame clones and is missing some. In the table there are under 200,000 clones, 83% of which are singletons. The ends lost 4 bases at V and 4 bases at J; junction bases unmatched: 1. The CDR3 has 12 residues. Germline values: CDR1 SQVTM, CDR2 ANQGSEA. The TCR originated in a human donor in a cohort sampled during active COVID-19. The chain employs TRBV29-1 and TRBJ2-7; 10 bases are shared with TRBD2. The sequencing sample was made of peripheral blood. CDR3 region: CSVVSGRYEQYF. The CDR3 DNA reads TGCAGCGTTGTTAGCGGGAGGTACGAGCAGTACTTC.